A single sample gave rise to the 14 T cell receptor beta chains below, sequenced in a study of T cells in Graves' hyperthyroidism and ophthalmopathy. TCR beta CDR3 regions were amplified from RNA. HTBI primers were used for first-round RT-PCR of the TCR CDR3. Via MiXCR, TCRdb re-called the multiplex PCR reads, giving one row per CDR3 protein. The repertoire has about 290,000 distinct CDR3 sequences, 13% of them found once; the top ten carry almost 8%. The sample taken for sequencing was blood. These receptors were taken from a woman younger than 45 with Graves' hyperthyroidism that later progressed to Graves' ophthalmopathy.

This clonotype appeared a few times. The chain has TRBV19 and TRBJ2-7, with TRBD1 matching over 7 bases. Germline V gene sequence: CDR1 LNHDA, CDR2 SQIVND (reference sequence). With V trimmed by 5 bases and J by 6 bases, 7 bases remained unmatched. CDR3 length equals 13 residues. The CDR3 DNA reads TGTGCCAGTAGTCCCCGGACAGGCCGCGAGCAGTACTTC. Its translation: CASSPRTGREQYF.

Many counts were recorded for this clonotype. V is TRBV2 and J is TRBJ2-5; D is unresolved. The CDR3 contains 14 residues. The V end was cut by 3 bases, the J end by 2 bases, with 10 bases between. Per the germline V gene, CDR1 is SNHLY and CDR2 is FYNNEI. This chain's CDR3 is CASSDPAEQETQYF. The CDR3 region has the DNA TGTGCCAGCAGTGATCCGGCGGAGCAAGAGACCCAGTACTTC.

J is TRBJ2-2 and V is TRBV4-1, with a possible D match to TRBD2 (6 bases). Germline V gives CDR1 MGHRA, CDR2 YSYEKL. The V end was cut by 5 bases, the J end by 5 bases, with 9 bases between. The CDR3 has 13 amino acids. CDR3 DNA: TGCGCCAGCAGCACCCGGGAGACCGGGGAGCTGTTTTTT. Translating gives CASSTRETGELFF.

In its sample, this clonotype was seen many times. The V gene is TRBV3-1, the J gene TRBJ2-3; 7 bases fit TRBD2. V trimming: 4 bases; J trimming: 5 bases; junction bases outside the gene matches: 3. Per germline, CDR1 LGHDT and CDR2 YNNKEL (reference sequence). The CDR3 consists of 13 residues. The CDR3 DNA sequence: TGTGCCAGCAGCCCCGGCGGGAGAGATACGCAGTATTTT. Its protein product is CASSPGGRDTQYF.

This clonotype was recorded many times. This chain's CDR3 is CASSVDRSYYGYTF. In DNA, the CDR3 is TGTGCCAGCAGTGTCGACAGGTCCTACTATGGCTACACCTTC. The rearrangement links TRBV2 to TRBJ1-2; D may be TRBD1 (6 bases). This CDR3 is built from 14 residues. The V end lost 4 bases, the J end lost 3 bases, and 12 bases lay between the germline ends. The germline CDR1 and CDR2 sequences are SNHLY and FYNNEI.

The table lists this clonotype with many counts. The chain combines TRBV6-1 with TRBJ1-1, with D possibly being TRBD1 (5 bases). The germline V gene encodes CDR1 MNHNS and CDR2 SASEGT. Trimming pared 2 bases from V and 1 base from J, leaving 14 bases between. This CDR3 is 16 amino acids long. This chain's CDR3 is CASSEFIGGTNTEAFF. DNA of the CDR3: TGTGCCAGCAGTGAATTTATCGGGGGAACGAACACTGAAGCTTTCTTT.

The sample holds many counts of this clonotype. The chain is built from TRBV6-4 and TRBJ2-2, with D perhaps TRBD1 or TRBD2 (5 bases each). V was trimmed by 5 bases and J by 3 bases, leaving 16 bases between them. The CDR3 is made up of 16 amino acids. Germline CDR1 reads MRHNA; CDR2 reads SNTAGT. CDR3: CASSRGVGADTGELFF. The DNA for the CDR3 is TGTGCCAGCAGTAGGGGTGTGGGAGCGGACACCGGGGAGCTGTTTTTT.

This clonotype was seen more than once but under ten times. The chain joins TRBV19 to TRBJ1-2; D gene uncertain. CDR1 and CDR2 from the germline V gene are LNHDA and SQIVND (reference sequence). The CDR3 length is 14 residues. Trimming cost V 4 bases and J 4 bases, with 13 bases left between them. Here the CDR3 reads CASSTPDWLYGYTF. Written as DNA, the CDR3 is TGTGCCAGTAGTACCCCCGACTGGCTCTATGGCTACACCTTC.

This clonotype was detected ten times or more. The chain combines TRBV20-1 with TRBJ1-1; D remains unclear. Trimming cost V 0 bases and J 4 bases, with 6 bases left between them. The CDR3 is 12 residues long. Germline V gives CDR1 DFQATT, CDR2 SNEGSKA (reference sequence). The CDR3 protein is CSARDLGTEAFF. CDR3 in DNA: TGCAGTGCTAGAGATTTGGGCACTGAAGCTTTCTTT.

This clonotype came up many times. The rearrangement uses TRBV6-5 and TRBJ2-7; 7 bases fit TRBD1. The V gene end was trimmed by 1 base and the J gene end by 9 bases; junction bases not matched to a gene: 12. Germline CDR1 MNHEY, CDR2 SVGAGI. The CDR3 spans 15 residues. Here the CDR3 DNA reads TGTGCCAGCAGTTACTACCGGGACAGTATGGGGTGGCAGTACTTC. Its protein product is CASSYYRDSMGWQYF.

The chain joins TRBV14 to TRBJ2-3; unclear D gene. Germline values: CDR1 SGHDN, CDR2 FVKESK. V was cut by 1 base and J by 2 bases, with 13 bases left in between. This CDR3 contains 16 residues. The CDR3 loop is CASSQARSGFTDTQYF. CDR3 nucleotides: TGTGCCAGCAGCCAAGCGAGGTCCGGATTCACAGATACGCAGTATTTT.

This clonotype was observed at least ten times. The V call is TRBV28, the J call TRBJ2-7; 10 bases map to TRBD2. This CDR3 spans 14 amino acids. V lost 6 bases and J lost 6; bases outside the gene matches: 8. The germline V gene has CDR1 MDHEN and CDR2 SYDVKM. The CDR3 reads CASSPAGGRVEQYF. The CDR3 DNA follows: TGTGCCAGCAGCCCAGCGGGAGGGCGGGTCGAGCAGTACTTC.

The genes are TRBV19 and TRBJ1-2; D gene uncertain. The CDR3 length is 11 residues. V was trimmed by 4 bases and J by 8 bases, leaving 8 bases between them. CDR1 is LNHDA and CDR2 is SQIVND in the germline V gene (reference sequence). The CDR3 reads CASSTKQGYTF. DNA of the CDR3: TGTGCCAGTAGTACTAAACAGGGCTACACCTTC.

This clonotype came up a few times. This chain connects TRBV4-2 to TRBJ2-3; D remains unclear. This CDR3 has 14 amino acids. The V end was cut by 1 base, the J end by 5 bases, with 10 bases between. Germline V gives CDR1 LGHNA, CDR2 YNFKEQ. The CDR3 reads CASSQARAVDTQYF. CDR3 nucleotides: TGTGCCAGCAGCCAAGCACGGGCAGTAGATACGCAGTATTTT.